The 8 T cell receptor beta chains below come from one sample, sequenced in a study of T-cell reconstitution after alpha-beta-depleted transplantation in children. Researchers prepared the TCRbeta library using unique molecular identifiers, the study reports. TCRdb called the PCR reads again in MiXCR, with one record for every CDR3 protein. The table shows around 360,000 distinct CDR3 sequences, with under 13% occurring only once. The material sequenced was PBMCs from the stem cell graft donor, taken from the stem cell graft. These receptor sequences come from a human donor who donated a stem cell graft to a child with acute lymphoblastic leukemia.

The chain is built from TRBV5-4 and TRBJ2-3; 10 bases agree with TRBD2. Looked up from germline, CDR1 is SGHNT and CDR2 is YYREEE (reference sequence). V trimming: 4 bases; J trimming: 3 bases; junction bases outside the gene matches: 11. This CDR3 has 17 amino acids. The CDR3, as DNA: TGTGCCAGCAGCCCCGGTCCGGGACTAGCGCGTACAGATACGCAGTATTTT. This translates into CASSPGPGLARTDTQYF.

This clonotype was detected only a few times. The genes are TRBV7-2 and TRBJ1-1, with TRBD1 identical over 8 bases. This CDR3 is 17 amino acids long. V shed 5 bases, J shed 4 bases, and the junction held 15 bases outside the gene matches. Germline V gives CDR1 SGHTA, CDR2 FQGNSA. CDR3 DNA: TGTGCCAGCAGCGGTTGGACAGGGCCAACCGGGGGCACTGAAGCTTTCTTT. It yields the protein CASSGWTGPTGGTEAFF.

The chain combines TRBV3-1 with TRBJ1-3; D not certain. V lost 3 bases to trimming and J lost 3 bases, with 18 bases between them. The CDR3 has 17 amino acids. Germline V gene lookup returns CDR1 LGHDT and CDR2 YNNKEL (reference sequence). CDR3 nucleotides: TGTGCCAGCAGCCATCGGAGAAAAGACAATTATGGAAACACCATATATTTT. Its protein is CASSHRRKDNYGNTIYF.

This clonotype was counted between two and nine times. The CDR3 here is CASSQTLHEGEYEQYF. The CDR3 DNA is TGTGCCAGCAGCCAAACCCTCCATGAGGGGGAGTACGAGCAGTACTTC. The chain combines TRBV4-2 with TRBJ2-7; tentative D call: TRBD1 (6 bases). The CDR3 totals 16 residues. The germline V gene encodes CDR1 LGHNA and CDR2 YNFKEQ. Trimming took 2 bases from V and 4 from J, leaving 18 bases between them.

This clonotype was found many times. The V gene is TRBV7-2, the J gene TRBJ2-7; 10 bases map to TRBD2. Trimming cost V 4 bases and J 6 bases; bases outside gene matches: 3. CDR1 SGHTA and CDR2 FQGNSA come from the germline V gene. The CDR3 covers 13 residues. CDR3 in amino acids: CASSSLAGGEQYF. The CDR3 nucleotides are TGTGCCAGCAGCTCCTTAGCGGGAGGCGAGCAGTACTTC.

This clonotype showed up just a few times. CDR3 in amino acids: CASPRLAGGINTGELFF. CDR3 DNA sequence: TGTGCCAGCCCTCGACTAGCGGGAGGAATTAACACCGGGGAGCTGTTTTTT. The chain employs TRBV12-3 or TRBV12-4 and TRBJ2-2; 13 bases map to TRBD2. Trimming removed 8 bases from V and 2 bases from J; junction bases left unmatched: 8. The CDR3 spans 17 residues.

The sample holds a few counts of this clonotype. This sequence joins TRBV20-1 and TRBJ2-3, with D possibly matching TRBD2 (6 bases). CDR1 DFQATT and CDR2 SNEGSKA come from the germline V gene (reference sequence). The V gene lost 5 bases and the J gene lost 1 base, with 16 bases spanning the gap. This CDR3 region has 15 residues. The CDR3 here is CSAVSGRPRTDTQYF. CDR3 sequence (DNA): TGCAGTGCTGTTAGCGGAAGACCCCGCACAGATACGCAGTATTTT.

The chain recombines TRBV7-2 with TRBJ2-5; possibly TRBD1 for D (5 bases). Between the trimmed V and J ends, which lost 0 bases and 12 bases, there was a span of 11 bases. The V gene's germline CDR1 is SGHTA and CDR2 FQGNSA. The CDR3 is 12 residues long. The CDR3, as DNA: TGTGCCAGCAGCTTAGCGGGAACCAGGGAGTACTTC. As protein: CASSLAGTREYF.